One and the same sample provided the 26 T cell receptor beta chains below, sequenced in a study of regulatory T cells in long-lasting Graves disease (dated by TCRdb to about 2021). The time point label here, explained by the study, means: newly diagnosed GD, antithyroid drugs for less than 3 months. For both TCR sequencing and RNA sequencing, RNA was extracted from PBMCs using TRIzol. Libraries were built with multiplex PCR. Sequencing was carried out with an Illumina HiSeq 4000. TCR beta libraries were built with iRepertoire HTBI primers and Arm-PCR amplification of CDR3 regions. TCRdb trimmed public reads at Q25 via fastp, called clones via MiXCR and kept in-frame beta chains. Every distinct CDR3 protein forms one entry, paired with its most common genes and DNA. Counted in this sample were around 500,000 distinct CDR3 sequences; roughly 14% of them appeared once. The ten largest make up more than 8.5% of the sample.

This same sample was also part of a study on T cells in Graves' hyperthyroidism and ophthalmopathy.

Specimen: peripheral blood mononuclear cells (PBMCs), collected at new diagnosis, from a patient treated with antithyroid drugs. Receptors originate from a man aged 25-45 years with Graves disease. Donor details come from another sample of the same person, matched by shared clones.

The chain carries TRBV5-1 and TRBJ2-3, with TRBD2 identical over 8 bases. CDR1 and CDR2 from the germline V gene are SGHRS and YFSETQ. This CDR3 is 16 amino acids long. With 0 bases clipped from V and 6 bases from J, the junction kept 9 bases outside the gene matches. CDR3 DNA: TGCGCCAGCAGCTTGGAGGTTGCGGGAGGCCGGGATACGCAGTATTTT. This sequence encodes CASSLEVAGGRDTQYF. The entire variable domain, with the rest obtained from reference TRBV5-1 and TRBJ2-3, is as follows: KAGVTQTPRYLIKTRGQQVTLSCSPISGHRSVSWYQQTPGQGLQFLFEYFSETQRNKGNFPGRFSGRQFSNSRSEMNVSTLELGDSALYLCASSLEVAGGRDTQYFGPGTRLTVL.

V usage is TRBV2 and J usage is TRBJ2-2, with D uncertain. V was trimmed by 7 bases and J by 8 bases, leaving 8 bases between them. Germline CDR1 reads SNHLY; CDR2 reads FYNNEI. The length of the CDR3 is 11 residues. This CDR3 is CASNEWGELFF. CDR3 DNA: TGTGCCAGCAATGAGTGGGGGGAGCTGTTTTTT.

This clonotype has a handful of counts. The chain combines TRBV12-3 or TRBV12-4 with TRBJ2-3; 13 nucleotides match TRBD2. The CDR3 has 15 amino acids. J was trimmed by 11 bases and V by 3 bases; bases with no gene match: 8. The DNA of the CDR3 is TGTGCCAGCAGTTTTATGGGGACTAGCGGGATCTTGCAGTATTTT. Protein: CASSFMGTSGILQYF.

In this sample, this clonotype turned up a few times. The chain is built from TRBV19 and TRBJ2-5; TRBD2 might be the D (6 bases). The CDR3 spans 14 residues. Trimming took off 3 bases at V and 4 bases at J, with 12 bases between the two ends. Germline V lookup: CDR1 LNHDA, CDR2 SQIVND (reference sequence). CDR3 residues: CASSIGGLGETQYF. In DNA form, the CDR3 reads TGTGCCAGTAGTATTGGAGGGTTGGGAGAGACCCAGTACTTC.

This clonotype came up many times. This chain uses TRBV5-1 with TRBJ2-6; 10 positions match TRBD2. V lost 1 base and J lost 5; bases outside the gene matches: 9. In germline, CDR1 is SGHRS, CDR2 YFSETQ. CDR3 length equals 18 residues. CDR3 residues: CASSLRGLAALRANVLTF. The DNA for the CDR3 is TGCGCCAGCAGCTTGCGAGGACTAGCGGCCTTGAGGGCCAACGTCCTGACTTTC. Drawing the rest from reference TRBV5-1 and TRBJ2-6, the complete variable domain is KAGVTQTPRYLIKTRGQQVTLSCSPISGHRSVSWYQQTPGQGLQFLFEYFSETQRNKGNFPGRFSGRQFSNSRSEMNVSTLELGDSALYLCASSLRGLAALRANVLTFGAGSRLTVL.

V and J are TRBV9 and TRBJ2-1; no clear D. The CDR3 consists of 13 residues. V shed 1 base and J shed 8 bases, with 10 bases lying between them. Looked up from germline, CDR1 is SGDLS and CDR2 is YYNGEE. In DNA form, the CDR3 reads TGTGCCAGCAGCGTATCACCCTGGGATGAGCAGTTCTTC. This gives the protein CASSVSPWDEQFF.

In this sample, this clonotype turned up many times. The chain links TRBV28 to TRBJ2-1; D not resolved. The CDR3 consists of 14 residues. Germline V lookup: CDR1 MDHEN, CDR2 SYDVKM. Trimming took 4 bases from V and 3 from J, leaving 10 bases between them. CDR3 nucleotide sequence: TGTGCCAGCAGTTCGTTTCAGAGCTACAATGAGCAGTTCTTC. As protein: CASSSFQSYNEQFF.

This clonotype was observed a handful of times. At one boundary the junction diverges from the germline segment, which might be a read error. The J gene is TRBJ2-3, the V gene TRBV6-1, with TRBD2 as a possible D gene (6 bases). The CDR3 spans 14 residues. Germline V lookup: CDR1 MNHNS, CDR2 SASEGT. CDR3 nucleotides: TGTGCCAGCAGCCCGGGACTTATCACAGATACGCGGTATTTT. Translated, it gives CASSPGLITDTRYF.

This chain connects TRBV29-1 to TRBJ2-3; no clear D gene. This CDR3 is built from 13 residues. Germline CDR1 is SQVTM and CDR2 is ANQGSEA. Trimming left V 0 bases short and J 5 bases short, with 9 bases between. As DNA, the CDR3 is TGCAGCGTTGAAGAAGGGAATCTAGATACGCAGTATTTT. Its translation: CSVEEGNLDTQYF.

This clonotype was picked up a small number of times. Germline is not matched at one junction end, which may reflect a read error. This chain joins TRBV20-1 and TRBJ1-2, with 8 positions matching TRBD1. Germline CDR1 reads DFQATT; CDR2 reads SNEGSKA (reference sequence). The CDR3 has 12 amino acids. The CDR3 region is CGADRGPRGYTF. CDR3 nucleotide sequence: TGCGGTGCTGACAGGGGACCTAGGGGCTACACCTTC.

The genes are TRBV18 and TRBJ2-3; TRBD2 agrees at 10 bases. Trimming at V came to 6 bases and at J to 6 bases, leaving 12 bases not matched to a gene. The CDR3 length is 16 residues. Germline V gives CDR1 KGHSH, CDR2 LQKENI. CDR3 DNA: TGTGCCAGCTCGACGGGGGGGCTAGCGGGAGCCGATACGCAGTATTTT. The encoded protein is CASSTGGLAGADTQYF.

This clonotype was detected ten times or more. V is TRBV27 and J is TRBJ2-5; tentative D call: TRBD1 (6 bases). The CDR3 length is 14 residues. V gave up 8 bases and J gave up 2 bases, with 15 bases separating them. The V gene's germline CDR1 is MNHEY and CDR2 SMNVEV (reference sequence). CDR3 sequence: CASRAGTPQETQYF. CDR3 bases: TGTGCCAGCCGCGCCGGGACACCACAAGAGACCCAGTACTTC.

There are many counts of this clonotype. The chain recombines TRBV30 with TRBJ1-5; D perhaps matches TRBD1 (5 bases). Germline CDR1 and CDR2: GTSNPN and SVGIG (reference sequence). The germline V and J ends were trimmed by 0 bases and 2 bases, with 5 bases remaining between them. This CDR3 is built from 13 residues. This CDR3 reads CAWSVQGNQPQHF. In DNA form, the CDR3 reads TGTGCCTGGAGTGTACAGGGCAATCAGCCCCAGCATTTT.

This clonotype occurred many times. The chain recombines TRBV7-8 with TRBJ1-5; D remains unclear. The CDR3 contains 15 residues. Germline V CDR1 and CDR2: SGHVS, FQNEAQ. Trimming cost V 1 base and J 2 bases, with 9 bases left between them. CDR3 region: CASSLGTPGNQPQHF. The CDR3 DNA reads as TGTGCCAGCAGCTTAGGGACGCCGGGCAATCAGCCCCAGCATTTT.

The genes are TRBV29-1 and TRBJ2-1; 8 bases agree with TRBD2. Germline CDR1 reads SQVTM; CDR2 reads ANQGSEA. This CDR3 spans 15 amino acids. Trimming cost V 4 bases and J 2 bases; bases outside gene matches: 7. Here the CDR3 DNA reads TGCAGCGTTGGAGCGGGAGTATTCGCCTACAATGAGCAGTTCTTC. It encodes CSVGAGVFAYNEQFF.

This clonotype appeared many times. The chain joins TRBV20-1 to TRBJ2-3, with D maybe TRBD1 (7 bases). The V end lost 3 bases, the J end lost 9 bases, and 31 bases lay between the germline ends. The CDR3 is 18 amino acids. Germline CDR1 DFQATT, CDR2 SNEGSKA (reference sequence). The CDR3 loop reads CSASLQGGGPRSAYTQYF. The CDR3 bases are TGCAGTGCTAGCCTTCAGGGGGGAGGACCCCGAAGCGCATACACGCAGTATTTT.

The rearrangement joins TRBV5-6 to TRBJ2-5, with TRBD2 matching over 13 bases. With V trimmed by 1 base and J by 5 bases, 14 bases remained unmatched. Germline assignment: CDR1 SGHDT and CDR2 YYEEEE. The CDR3 covers 19 residues. CDR3 protein: CASSLSTLAGGPIEETQYF. CDR3 coding DNA: TGTGCCAGCAGCTTGTCGACACTAGCGGGAGGGCCGATTGAGGAGACCCAGTACTTC.

This clonotype was seen at least ten times. The CDR3: CASSGPRDGGYTF. The CDR3 coding sequence is TGTGCCAGCAGTGGCCCCCGAGATGGGGGCTACACCTTC. This chain joins TRBV2 and TRBJ1-2; D is unresolved. CDR1 SNHLY and CDR2 FYNNEI come from the germline V gene. The length of the CDR3 is 13 residues. The V end lost 4 bases, the J end lost 8 bases, and 14 bases lay between the germline ends. Filled out from reference TRBV2 and TRBJ1-2, the complete variable domain reads EPEVTQTPSHQVTQMGQEVILRCVPISNHLYFYWYRQILGQKVEFLVSFYNNEISEKSEIFDDQFSVERPDGSNFTLKIRSTKLEDSAMYFCASSGPRDGGYTFGSGTRLTVV.

This clonotype has at least ten counts. The chain carries TRBV20-1 and TRBJ2-1; TRBD2 matches at 7 bases. Losses at the gene ends were 2 bases for V and 7 bases for J; bases not matched to a gene: 5. This CDR3 contains 13 residues. Per germline, CDR1 DFQATT and CDR2 SNEGSKA (reference sequence). As DNA, the CDR3 is TGCAGTGCTAGACCGGGACTAACTAATGAGCAGTTCTTC. Amino acid sequence: CSARPGLTNEQFF.

This clonotype showed up many times. The CDR3 is CATSPRQAYEQYF. For the CDR3, the DNA is TGTGCCACCAGCCCTCGACAGGCCTACGAGCAGTACTTC. The rearrangement uses TRBV15 and TRBJ2-7, with D possibly TRBD1 on 6 matching bases. This CDR3 has 13 residues. Trimming left V 5 bases short and J 2 bases short, with 10 bases between. The germline V gene encodes CDR1 LNHNV and CDR2 YYDKDF (reference sequence).

At least ten counts were recorded for this clonotype. The V and J genes are TRBV18 and TRBJ1-1, with TRBD1 matching 7 bases. CDR1 and CDR2 (germline): KGHSH, LQKENI. This CDR3 spans 13 amino acids. V gave up 5 bases and J gave up 4 bases; unmatched junction bases: 4. Written as DNA, the CDR3 is TGTGCCAGCTCAGTGCAGGGGGGCACTGAAGCTTTCTTT. This gives the protein CASSVQGGTEAFF.

This clonotype was observed many times. This chain connects TRBV6-1 to TRBJ1-5; D is unclear. The CDR3 spans 16 residues. Trimming stripped 2 bases from V and 3 bases from J, with 14 bases between. CDR1 MNHNS and CDR2 SASEGT come from the germline V gene. The CDR3, as DNA: TGTGCCAGCAGTGAAATTGGAGGTTATCCCAATCAGCCCCAGCATTTT. It specifies CASSEIGGYPNQPQHF.

This chain connects TRBV15 to TRBJ2-1; possibly TRBD1 or TRBD2 for D (6 bases each). This CDR3 is 16 amino acids long. The V end lost 5 bases, the J end lost 8 bases, and 22 bases lay between the germline ends. Looked up from germline, CDR1 is LNHNV and CDR2 is YYDKDF (reference sequence). This CDR3 reads CATSGGGGILGHEQFF. The CDR3 DNA follows: TGTGCCACCAGCGGAGGGGGAGGCATCCTGGGGCATGAGCAGTTCTTC.

The rearrangement uses TRBV4-1 and TRBJ1-5; no clear D. CDR1 is MGHRA, CDR2 YSYEKL, per germline. With 1 base removed from V and 5 bases from J, the gap between germline ends came to 12 bases. This CDR3 has 15 amino acids. CDR3 DNA: TGCGCCAGCAGCCAAGCGGAGGGCGCGTATCAGCCCCAGCATTTT. Translating gives CASSQAEGAYQPQHF.

The sample holds many counts of this clonotype. The chain employs TRBV6-1 and TRBJ2-7; D perhaps matches TRBD2 (5 bases). The CDR3 runs to 13 residues. The germline V gene has CDR1 MNHNS and CDR2 SASEGT. V was shortened by 5 bases and J by 2 bases, with 10 bases between the two germline ends. DNA of the CDR3: TGTGCCAGCAGTCTAGCCAGAGCCTACGAGCAGTACTTC. As protein: CASSLARAYEQYF.

A word on this clonotype: This likely reflects a read error, since a far larger clone is one base away. The chain links TRBV11-2 to TRBJ2-7; TRBD1 is a possible D gene (5 bases). This CDR3 contains 13 residues. Germline loops: CDR1 SGHAT, CDR2 FQNNGV. Here the CDR3 DNA reads TGCGCCAGCATCCAGGGCAGGTGGTACGAGCAGTACTTC. Amino acids: CASIQGRWYEQYF.